Listed here are 21 T cell receptor beta chains from one sample, sequenced in a study of metastatic and nonmetastatic thyroid tumors. Each patient went into thyroid surgery without having received any treatment. Through MiXCR, TCRdb re-clonotyped the PCR reads. The table includes 18,000 or so clones, about 30% detected once. Sequencing was performed on tumor tissue. These receptors were taken from a female donor with papillary thyroid cancer or a benign thyroid nodule (not recorded which). Some clones in this sample may be carry-over from other donors' samples.

In its sample, this clone ranks as medium-sized. This chain uses TRBV6-5 with TRBJ1-2; D unresolved. The V end was cut by 0 bases, the J end by 2 bases, with 4 bases between. This CDR3 spans 13 amino acids. Germline V gene lookup returns CDR1 MNHEY and CDR2 SVGAGI. The CDR3 region is CASSYSVNYGYTF. The DNA of the CDR3 is TGTGCCAGCAGTTACTCAGTCAACTATGGCTACACCTTC.

The chain is built from TRBV28 and TRBJ2-1, with 14 bases fitting TRBD2. Germline loops: CDR1 MDHEN, CDR2 SYDVKM. CDR3 length: 17 amino acids. V dropped 7 bases and J dropped 0; count of bases not matched to a gene: 5. CDR3: CASTHGTSGSSYNEQFF. CDR3 sequence (DNA): TGTGCCAGCACCCATGGGACTAGCGGGAGCTCCTACAATGAGCAGTTCTTC.

This clone was seen a few times. The chain carries TRBV30 and TRBJ1-5, with a weak D call TRBD1 (6 bases). There are 13 residues in the CDR3. Between the trimmed V and J ends, which lost 0 bases and 7 bases, there was a span of 10 bases. Germline CDR1 GTSNPN, CDR2 SVGIG (reference sequence). In DNA form, the CDR3 reads TGTGCCTGGAGTGTACAGGGTTTCCAGCCCCAGCATTTT. It specifies CAWSVQGFQPQHF.

The chain joins TRBV11-3 to TRBJ2-3, with D perhaps matching TRBD2 (6 bases). CDR3 length equals 15 residues. V was shortened by 5 bases and J by 5 bases, with 17 bases between the two germline ends. Germline V CDR1 and CDR2: SGHNT, YENEEA. CDR3 sequence reads: CASSLGLGGVDTQYF. The CDR3, as DNA: TGTGCCAGCAGCCTAGGACTGGGAGGAGTAGATACGCAGTATTTT.

The chain recombines TRBV18 with TRBJ2-7; maybe TRBD2 (5 bases). Per germline, CDR1 KGHSH and CDR2 LQKENI. V was trimmed by 0 bases and J by 0 bases, leaving 12 bases between them. The length of the CDR3 is 16 residues. CDR3 DNA: TGTGCCAGCTCACCACCGACCGGGATAGGCTCCTACGAGCAGTACTTC. It translates to CASSPPTGIGSYEQYF.

At least ten counts were recorded for this clone. V usage is TRBV7-9 and J usage is TRBJ2-1; 7 bases map to TRBD1. This CDR3 contains 16 residues. Trimming removed 5 bases from V and 3 bases from J; junction bases left unmatched: 10. Germline assignment: CDR1 SEHNR and CDR2 FQNEAQ (reference sequence). This chain's CDR3 is CASSRGQPTLYNEQFF. For the CDR3, the DNA is TGTGCCAGCAGCCGGGGACAGCCGACACTCTACAATGAGCAGTTCTTC. The full variable domain, in which reference TRBV7-9 and TRBJ2-1 provide the parts outside the CDR3, is DTGVSQNPRHKITKRGQNVTFRCDPISEHNRLYWYRQTLGQGPEFLTYFQNEAQLEKSRLLSDRFSAERPKGSFSTLEIQRTEQGDSAMYLCASSRGQPTLYNEQFFGPGTRLTVL.

V and J are TRBV6-1 and TRBJ1-1, with 11 positions matching TRBD1. The germline CDR1 and CDR2 sequences are MNHNS and SASEGT. The V gene end was trimmed by 6 bases and the J gene end by 5 bases; junction bases not matched to a gene: 8. This CDR3 is built from 15 residues. CDR3 coding DNA: TGTGCCAGCAGCGACGCCGGGACAGGGGGGACTGAAGCTTTCTTT. Translated: CASSDAGTGGTEAFF.

This clone was picked up a small number of times. The chain uses TRBV27 and TRBJ1-6, with 7 bases lining up with TRBD1. Unmatched junction bases numbered 12, after V lost 3 bases and J lost 7 bases. CDR1 MNHEY and CDR2 SMNVEV come from the germline V gene (reference sequence). The CDR3 covers 17 residues. CDR3 protein: CASSFSTPGQTNSPLHF. The CDR3 coding sequence is TGTGCCAGCAGTTTTTCTACCCCGGGACAGACGAATTCACCCCTCCACTTT.

Sample share makes this clone medium-sized. The CDR3 DNA reads as TGTGCCACCAGTGAAGTCAATCAGCCCCAGCATTTT. The encoded protein is CATSEVNQPQHF. This chain connects TRBV15 to TRBJ1-5; D unresolved. CDR3 length: 12 amino acids. Trimming left V 6 bases short and J 3 bases short, with 6 bases between. Germline V gene data show CDR1 as LNHNV and CDR2 as YYDKDF (reference sequence).

The chain uses TRBV5-1 and TRBJ1-1; 8 nucleotides align to TRBD1. Trimming took 2 bases from V and 3 from J; bases not matched to a gene: 12. The CDR3 is 17 residues long. Germline-derived CDR1 and CDR2 are SGHRS and YFSETQ. Here the CDR3 reads CASSFHGQGARDTEAFF. The CDR3 DNA sequence: TGCGCCAGCAGCTTTCATGGACAGGGAGCGAGGGACACTGAAGCTTTCTTT.

This clone was picked up a small number of times. The gene calls are TRBV19 and TRBJ2-7; the match to TRBD2 covers 7 bases. Germline V lookup: CDR1 LNHDA, CDR2 SQIVND (reference sequence). This CDR3 has 14 amino acids. Trimming cost V 1 base and J 3 bases; bases outside gene matches: 3. The CDR3 loop is CASSIGGEGYEQYF. The CDR3 DNA reads as TGTGCCAGTAGTATAGGCGGGGAGGGCTACGAGCAGTACTTC.

On this clone itself: The conserved phenylalanine or tryptophan normally closing the CDR3 is absent here, so this likely arose from a read error. This rearrangement joins TRBV20-1 to TRBJ1-5; D is unresolved. Germline-derived CDR1 and CDR2 are DFQATT and SNEGSKA (reference sequence). The CDR3 runs 12 residues. The CDR3 nucleotides read TGCAGTGCTGGAGACTCGGGTCAGCCCCAGCATCTT. It encodes CSAGDSGQPQHL.

The chain carries TRBV6-2 or TRBV6-3 and TRBJ2-7; 8 bases are shared with TRBD2. The CDR3 runs to 13 residues. J lost 3 bases, V lost 6 bases, and 4 bases had no gene match. Germline V gives CDR1 MNHEY, CDR2 SVGEGT. Here the CDR3 reads CASSREGYYEQYF. The DNA of the CDR3 is TGTGCCAGCAGCCGGGAGGGTTACTACGAGCAGTACTTC.

This clone has a handful of counts. This sample includes further DNA sequences coding for the same CDR3. The chain employs TRBV4-2 and TRBJ2-2; a weak D match, TRBD1 (6 bases). Germline-derived CDR1 and CDR2 are LGHNA and YNFKEQ. Trimming shortened V by 1 base and J by 7 bases, and 10 bases separated the two germline ends. The CDR3 consists of 14 residues. DNA of the CDR3: TGTGCCAGCAGCCAAGCCAGGGGCGACGGGGAGCTGTTTTTT. Protein: CASSQARGDGELFF.

This chain links TRBV5-1 with TRBJ1-3, with D tentatively TRBD1 (6 bases). Germline loops: CDR1 SGHRS, CDR2 YFSETQ. The V end was cut by 5 bases, the J end by 0 bases, with 9 bases between. The CDR3 totals 14 residues. The CDR3 DNA is TGCGCCAGCAGTGACAGGCCCTCTGGAAACACCATATATTTT. It specifies CASSDRPSGNTIYF.

The J gene is TRBJ1-2, the V gene TRBV19; D is unresolved. The CDR3 runs 15 residues. V lost 6 bases to trimming and J lost 9 bases, with 23 bases between them. The germline gives CDR1 LNHDA, CDR2 SQIVND (reference sequence). The CDR3 spells CASRDWSDRDRSYTF. In nucleotides, the CDR3 is TGTGCCAGTAGAGACTGGTCCGACCGGGATAGGAGCTACACCTTC.

This CDR3 reads CASSSRGGTVYEQYF. CDR3 coding DNA: TGTGCCAGCAGTTCCCGGGGGGGCACGGTTTACGAGCAGTACTTC. The V gene is TRBV6-1, the J gene TRBJ2-7, with 8 bases identical to TRBD2. V shed 5 bases, J shed 4 bases, and the junction held 10 bases outside the gene matches. Germline V lookup: CDR1 MNHNS, CDR2 SASEGT. The CDR3 covers 15 residues.

CDR3 region: CASSEAQSGGYGYTF. The CDR3 DNA reads TGTGCCAGCAGTGAAGCGCAGTCAGGGGGCTATGGCTACACCTTC. This chain joins TRBV6-1 and TRBJ1-2, with 7 bases aligning to TRBD1. Germline CDR1 reads MNHNS; CDR2 reads SASEGT. The CDR3 extends over 15 amino acids. The trim removed 0 bases at V and 4 bases at J, leaving 5 bases unmatched.

Many counts were recorded for this clone. The V gene is TRBV7-9, the J gene TRBJ2-1; D might be TRBD1 or TRBD2, each matching 5 bases. The CDR3 totals 15 residues. Germline CDR1 is SEHNR and CDR2 is FQNEAQ (reference sequence). Trimming took off 5 bases at V and 5 bases at J, with 16 bases between the two ends. CDR3 DNA: TGTGCCAGCAGCCGAGGGGTTGTTACGGACAATGAGCAGTTCTTC. It yields the protein CASSRGVVTDNEQFF.

This chain uses TRBV12-3 or TRBV12-4 with TRBJ1-5; the D is unclear. With 7 bases removed from V and 3 bases from J, the gap between germline ends came to 10 bases. The CDR3 covers 13 residues. As DNA, the CDR3 is TGTGCCAGCACCCTCGGGCACAATCAGCCCCAGCATTTT. Amino acids: CASTLGHNQPQHF.

V and J are TRBV4-1 and TRBJ2-7; D not certain. V dropped 0 bases and J dropped 4 bases, with 4 bases sitting between them. The CDR3 runs to 12 residues. Germline CDR1 and CDR2: MGHRA and YSYEKL. CDR3: CASSQDLYEQYF. The DNA of the CDR3 is TGCGCCAGCAGCCAAGATTTGTACGAGCAGTACTTC.